The 15 T cell receptor beta chains given below trace back to one sample, sequenced in a study of T cell repertoires in cytomegalovirus infection. TCRdb reanalysed the reads using MiXCR and keeps one entry per CDR3 protein. The repertoire holds 350,000 to 500,000 distinct CDR3 sequences, with 31% as singletons. The sample consisted of PBMCs. These receptor sequences come from a human donor in good health (CMV status not recorded). Some clones in this sample may be carry-over from other donors' samples.

On this clonotype: A read error is likely, as this CDR3 ends without the conserved phenylalanine or tryptophan. The chain recombines TRBV7-6 with TRBJ2-7; D is possibly TRBD1 (5 bases). CDR1 and CDR2 (germline): SGHVS, FNYEAQ. The CDR3 loop spans 15 amino acids. The CDR3 protein is CASSLGDSPGYEQYL. The CDR3 DNA reads as TGTGCTAGCAGCTTAGGGGATAGCCCCGGGTACGAGCAGTACTTA.

Only a few counts were recorded for this clonotype. The chain couples TRBV7-2 to TRBJ1-2, with D possibly being TRBD1 (6 bases). The V gene lost 1 base and the J gene lost 7 bases, with 10 bases spanning the gap. The CDR3 sequence is 13 residues long. The germline CDR1 and CDR2 sequences are SGHTA and FQGNSA. The CDR3 DNA sequence: TGTGCCAGCAGCTTAGACAGGGAGTCTGGCTACACCTTC. It specifies CASSLDRESGYTF. Full variable domain (outside the CDR3, taken from reference TRBV7-2 and TRBJ1-2): GAGVSQSPSNKVTEKGKDVELRCDPISGHTALYWYRQSLGQGLEFLIYFQGNSAPDKSGLPSDRFSAERTGGSVSTLTIQRTQQEDSAVYLCASSLDRESGYTFGSGTRLTVV.

This clonotype was found a few times. The chain combines TRBV6-1 with TRBJ1-5; 10 bases match TRBD1. The junction had 7 bases not matched to a gene; V was cut back by 4 bases and J by 1 base. CDR3 length: 17 residues. Germline V CDR1 and CDR2: MNHNS, SASEGT. This chain's CDR3 is CASSGRDRGLSNQPQHF. The CDR3 bases are TGTGCCAGCAGTGGCCGGGACAGGGGTTTGAGCAATCAGCCCCAGCATTTT.

About this clonotype itself: It may be a read error: a sequence one base away is much more abundant. The chain carries TRBV4-3 and TRBJ2-7; 11 bases agree with TRBD2. This CDR3 comprises 15 residues. Germline assignment: CDR1 LGHNA and CDR2 YSLEER. CDR3: CASSQGLAESYEQSF. The CDR3 DNA reads TGCGCCAGCAGCCAGGGACTAGCGGAATCCTACGAGCAGTCCTTC.

The chain employs TRBV5-6 and TRBJ2-7; TRBD1 aligns across 7 bases. There are 14 residues in the CDR3. CDR1 is SGHDT, CDR2 YYEEEE, per germline. V shed 4 bases and J 0 bases; nucleotides not matched to a gene: 4. The DNA for the CDR3 is TGTGCCAGCAGCAGGGGACAGACCTCCTACGAGCAGTACTTC. As protein: CASSRGQTSYEQYF.

The rearrangement uses TRBV20-1 and TRBJ2-7; the D gene is possibly TRBD1 (5 bases). The CDR3 spans 12 residues. Deletions cut 1 base from V and 6 bases from J, with 10 bases between. The germline V gene encodes CDR1 DFQATT and CDR2 SNEGSKA (reference sequence). The CDR3 DNA is TGCAGTGCTAGAGGGGGCGTTCGCGAGCAGTACTTC. Its protein product is CSARGGVREQYF.

CDR3 DNA sequence: TGCAGCGTTGAAGTAAAAATAGAGAGGGGGCTCTACGAGCAGTACTTC. Translating gives CSVEVKIERGLYEQYF. The V call is TRBV29-1, the J call TRBJ2-7, with 7 bases lining up with TRBD1. Trimming removed 1 base from V and 3 bases from J; junction bases left unmatched: 12. This CDR3 is 16 amino acids long. Germline CDR1 and CDR2: SQVTM and ANQGSEA.

The sample holds a few counts of this clonotype. The chain has TRBV5-4 and TRBJ1-3; D is ambiguous. The CDR3 has 16 residues. Trimming cost V 0 bases and J 0 bases, with 10 bases left between them. Germline CDR1 and CDR2: SGHNT and YYREEE (reference sequence). The CDR3 DNA follows: TGTGCCAGCAGCTTGGACCCCCCGGGCTCTGGAAACACCATATATTTT. This gives the protein CASSLDPPGSGNTIYF.

The chain has TRBV20-1 and TRBJ2-3, with D maybe TRBD2 (6 bases). CDR3 length: 14 amino acids. V was pared by 3 bases and J by 4 bases, with 14 bases between. CDR1 and CDR2 (germline): DFQATT, SNEGSKA (reference sequence). CDR3 in amino acids: CSASRGFSADTQYF. The DNA for the CDR3 is TGCAGTGCTAGTCGGGGGTTTAGCGCAGATACGCAGTATTTT.

A few counts support this clonotype. The chain couples TRBV29-1 to TRBJ2-3; D uncertain. The germline V and J ends were trimmed by 3 bases and 5 bases, with 3 bases remaining between them. Germline lookup yields CDR1 SQVTM and CDR2 ANQGSEA. The CDR3 sequence is 10 residues long. DNA for the CDR3: TGCAGCGTTGATCAAGATACGCAGTATTTT. Protein product: CSVDQDTQYF.

This chain joins TRBV4-1 and TRBJ2-1; TRBD1 matches at 7 bases. Unmatched junction bases numbered 8, after V lost 3 bases and J lost 9 bases. From germline, CDR1 is MGHRA and CDR2 YSYEKL. This CDR3 spans 14 amino acids. CDR3 nucleotides: TGCGCCAGCAGCCAGGAAACAGGGGAAATTGAGCAGTTCTTC. As protein: CASSQETGEIEQFF.

This clonotype was counted ten times or more. V gene TRBV6-2 or TRBV6-3 combines with J gene TRBJ1-1; D not certain. The CDR3 covers 14 residues. Germline V gives CDR1 MNHEY, CDR2 SVGEGT. Trimming pared 4 bases from V and 2 bases from J, leaving 11 bases between. The CDR3 bases are TGTGCCAGCAGTTGGGCCAGGCAAAACACTGAAGCTTTCTTT. Encoded protein: CASSWARQNTEAFF.

This clonotype showed up many times. The J gene is TRBJ1-1, the V gene TRBV28; possibly TRBD1 for D (5 bases). Trimming left V 6 bases short and J 5 bases short, with 22 bases between. This CDR3 has 16 residues. Germline-derived CDR1 and CDR2 are MDHEN and SYDVKM. The CDR3 nucleotides are TGTGCCAGCAGCCCGATCACGGGGGGGTTAGTAACTGAAGCTTTCTTT. Translating gives CASSPITGGLVTEAFF.

The V call is TRBV20-1, the J call TRBJ2-5; 8 positions agree with TRBD2. This CDR3 comprises 17 residues. CDR1 is DFQATT and CDR2 is SNEGSKA in the germline V gene (reference sequence). Trimming took 6 bases from V and 5 from J; bases not matched to a gene: 20. CDR3 residues: CSALTLNRGGILETQYF. The CDR3 nucleotides read TGCAGTGCCCTGACTCTTAACCGGGGGGGCATTTTGGAGACCCAGTACTTC.

The chain recombines TRBV29-1 with TRBJ1-5; TRBD1 might be the D (5 bases). The CDR3 is 14 amino acids. Deletions cut 5 bases from V and 3 bases from J, with 14 bases between. From germline, CDR1 is SQVTM and CDR2 ANQGSEA. In nucleotides, the CDR3 is TGCAGCGTTAGTCAGGGTTGGAACAATCAGCCCCAGCATTTT. It yields the protein CSVSQGWNNQPQHF. Full variable domain (outside the CDR3, taken from reference TRBV29-1 and TRBJ1-5): SAVISQKPSRDICQRGTSLTIQCQVDSQVTMMFWYRQQPGQSLTLIATANQGSEATYESGFVIDKFPISRPNLTFSTLTVSNMSPEDSSIYLCSVSQGWNNQPQHFGDGTRLSIL.